This T cell receptor beta chain was obtained from a study of molecular identifiers for immune sequencing clone quantification. Notes on the study in general: Over 97% of CMV-specific effector molecules, but under 1% of naive ones, were in clones above 20 copies.

CDR1 and CDR2 from the germline V gene are DFQATT and SNEGSKA (reference sequence). The CDR3 consists of 16 residues. About this clonotype: What it recognizes is unknown. At one boundary the junction diverges from the germline segment, which might be a read error.

TCRdb recomputed calls from the PCR reads with MiXCR, one row per CDR3 protein. Seen here are about 500,000 distinct CDR3 sequences, about a fifth observed once, and the top ten hold around 0.84%. This rearrangement joins TRBV20-1 to TRBJ2-3; D is possibly TRBD2 (6 bases). This receptor was taken from a human donor in good health. Some libraries in this study had Jurkat cell RNA spiked in. The specimen sequenced was naive CD8+ T cells from blood, with Jurkat cell RNA spiked in. Subset of the sample: FACS-sorted CD8+CD4-CCR7+CD45RA+ naive T cells. The CDR3 protein is CSARDLGDSSTDMQYF. In DNA form, the CDR3 reads TGCAGTGCTAGAGATCTAGGGGACTCTAGCACAGATATGCAGTATTTT.